Below are 10 T cell receptor beta chains sequenced from a single sample in a study of molecular identifiers for immune sequencing clone quantification. One entry per CDR3 protein, called by TCRdb with MiXCR from the PCR reads. The sample consists of 85,000 to 120,000 distinct CDR3 sequences, 35% of them appearing once. The material sequenced was naive CD8+ T cells from blood, with Jurkat cell RNA spiked in. Stated subset: FACS-sorted CD8+CD4-CCR7+CD45RA+ naive T cells. The receptors here all came from a human donor in good health. Some libraries in this study had Jurkat cell RNA spiked in.

The J gene is TRBJ2-7, the V gene TRBV6-2 or TRBV6-3; D is unresolved. This CDR3 contains 16 residues. Germline V lookup: CDR1 MNHEY, CDR2 SVGEGT. Trimming stripped 5 bases from V and 3 bases from J, with 20 bases between. The CDR3 protein is CASSDSTGPVVYEQYF. The CDR3 DNA reads as TGTGCCAGCAGTGATTCGACGGGCCCGGTGGTCTACGAGCAGTACTTC.

This chain connects TRBV20-1 to TRBJ2-2, with 7 bases lining up with TRBD2. V was pared by 4 bases and J by 5 bases, with 4 bases of the junction left unmatched. The CDR3 is made up of 13 amino acids. Germline assignment: CDR1 DFQATT and CDR2 SNEGSKA (reference sequence). CDR3 amino acids: CSAKGTKTGELFF. CDR3 in DNA: TGCAGTGCTAAGGGGACTAAAACCGGGGAGCTGTTTTTT.

V usage is TRBV5-6 and J usage is TRBJ2-5; tentative D call: TRBD2 (5 bases). This CDR3 spans 15 amino acids. V was shortened by 1 base and J by 1 base, with 11 bases between the two germline ends. The V gene's germline CDR1 is SGHDT and CDR2 YYEEEE. The CDR3 sequence: CASSLFGLIQETQYF. CDR3 nucleotide sequence: TGTGCCAGCAGCTTGTTCGGACTGATCCAAGAGACCCAGTACTTC.

For this clonotype: A much larger clone differs from this one at a single base, so this may be a read error. V is TRBV7-3 and J is TRBJ2-3, with 10 bases fitting TRBD2. The CDR3 totals 15 residues. Germline loops: CDR1 SGHTA, CDR2 FQGTGA. Trimming cost V 2 bases and J 4 bases; bases outside gene matches: 3. CDR3 residues: CASSLASGSADTQYF. The DNA for the CDR3 is TGTGCCAGCAGCTTAGCTAGCGGGAGCGCAGATACGCAGTATTTT.

In the case of this clonotype: This could be a read error, since a much larger clone is one nucleotide away. A read error is likely, as this CDR3 ends without the conserved phenylalanine or tryptophan. The rearrangement links TRBV11-2 to TRBJ2-3; the D call may be TRBD1 or TRBD2 (5 bases each). The germline CDR1 and CDR2 sequences are SGHAT and FQNNGV. The CDR3 runs 14 residues. With 2 bases removed from V and 7 bases from J, the gap between germline ends came to 13 bases. The CDR3 region has the DNA TGTGCCAGCAGCTTAATAGGGACGGATAATACGCAGTATCTT. The encoded protein is CASSLIGTDNTQYL.

This chain connects TRBV11-2 to TRBJ1-1, with a weak D call TRBD1 (5 bases). Trimming shortened V by 7 bases and J by 6 bases, and 12 bases separated the two germline ends. CDR1 is SGHAT, CDR2 FQNNGV, per germline. The CDR3 is 12 amino acids. The CDR3 bases are TGTGCCAGCACCCCCGGGGGGGCTGAAGCTTTCTTT. Protein: CASTPGGAEAFF. Full variable domain (outside the CDR3, taken from reference TRBV11-2 and TRBJ1-1): EAGVAQSPRYKIIEKRQSVAFWCNPISGHATLYWYQQILGQGPKLLIQFQNNGVVDDSQLPKDRFSAERLKGVDSTLKIQPAKLEDSAVYLCASTPGGAEAFFGQGTRLTVV.

Concerning this clonotype itself: No conserved phenylalanine or tryptophan is present at the end of the CDR3, so a read error is the likely explanation. The chain has TRBV4-3 and TRBJ2-4, with a tentative D call TRBD1 (5 bases). The CDR3 contains 15 residues. V was clipped by 4 bases and J by 4 bases, with 14 bases between them. Germline CDR1 LGHNA, CDR2 YSLEER. The CDR3 bases are TGCGCCAGCAGCCTATCACAGGTTAATAAAAACATTCAGTACTAC. The encoded protein is CASSLSQVNKNIQYY.

The CDR3 loop reads CASRLPGGDESSYEQYF. CDR3 DNA: TGTGCCAGCAGACTCCCCGGCGGGGACGAAAGCTCCTACGAGCAGTACTTC. V and J are TRBV28 and TRBJ2-7; a weak D match, TRBD2 (6 bases). The CDR3 consists of 17 residues. CDR1 is MDHEN and CDR2 is SYDVKM in the germline V gene. Trimming removed 6 bases from V and 0 bases from J, with 21 bases in between.

A word on this clonotype: One end of the junction is discordant with germline, which a read error may explain. V is TRBV23-1 and J is TRBJ1-1; D is perhaps TRBD1 (5 bases). TRBV23-1 is reported as an ORF; its role is uncertain. CDR3 length: 14 residues. The CDR3 is CAGSQSTVWTEAIF. CDR3 bases: TGCGCCGGCAGTCAATCGACAGTTTGGACTGAAGCTATCTTT.

This clonotype was counted only a few times. The chain combines TRBV5-4 with TRBJ2-7, with 14 bases aligning to TRBD2. Germline trimming cut 4 bases from V and 7 bases from J; bases unmatched to any gene: 10. The CDR3 has 16 residues. Germline loops: CDR1 SGHNT, CDR2 YYREEE (reference sequence). The CDR3, as DNA: TGTGCCAGCAGCCCCTCGACTAGCGGGAGGGATTGGGAGCAGTACTTC. This gives the protein CASSPSTSGRDWEQYF.